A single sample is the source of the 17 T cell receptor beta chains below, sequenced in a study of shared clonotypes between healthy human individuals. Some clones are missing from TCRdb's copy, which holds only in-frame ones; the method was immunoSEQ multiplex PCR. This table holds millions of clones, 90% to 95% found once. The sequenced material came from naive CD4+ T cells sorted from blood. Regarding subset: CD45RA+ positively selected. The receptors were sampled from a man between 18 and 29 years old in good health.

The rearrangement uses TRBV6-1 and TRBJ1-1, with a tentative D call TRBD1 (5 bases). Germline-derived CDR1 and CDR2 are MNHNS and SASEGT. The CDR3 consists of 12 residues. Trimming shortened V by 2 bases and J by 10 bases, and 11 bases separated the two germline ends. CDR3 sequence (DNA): TGTGCCAGCAGTGAACGGGGACTCTCAGCTTTCTTT. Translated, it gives CASSERGLSAFF.

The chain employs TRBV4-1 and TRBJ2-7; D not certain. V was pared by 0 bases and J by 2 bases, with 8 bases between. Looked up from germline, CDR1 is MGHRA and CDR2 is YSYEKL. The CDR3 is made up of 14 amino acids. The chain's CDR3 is CASSQEWLAYEQYF. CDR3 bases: TGCGCCAGCAGCCAAGAGTGGCTAGCCTACGAGCAGTACTTC.

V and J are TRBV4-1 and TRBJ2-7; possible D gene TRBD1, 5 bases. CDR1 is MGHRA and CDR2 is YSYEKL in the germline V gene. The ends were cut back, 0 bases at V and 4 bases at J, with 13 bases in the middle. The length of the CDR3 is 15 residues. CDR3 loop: CASSQDARVLYEQYF. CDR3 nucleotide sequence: TGCGCCAGCAGCCAAGACGCCAGGGTGTTGTACGAGCAGTACTTC.

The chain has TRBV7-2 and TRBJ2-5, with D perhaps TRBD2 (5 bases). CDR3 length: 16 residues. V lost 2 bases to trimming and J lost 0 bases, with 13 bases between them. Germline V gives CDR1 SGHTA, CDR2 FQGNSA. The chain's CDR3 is CASSLLGGLDQETQYF. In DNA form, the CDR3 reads TGTGCCAGCAGCTTACTTGGCGGGCTCGACCAAGAGACCCAGTACTTC.

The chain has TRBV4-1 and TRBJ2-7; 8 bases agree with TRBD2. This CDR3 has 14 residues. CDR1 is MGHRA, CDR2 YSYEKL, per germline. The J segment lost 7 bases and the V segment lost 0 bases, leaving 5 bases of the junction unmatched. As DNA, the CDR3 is TGCGCCAGCAGCCAAGAGGAGGGACTAGGAGAGCAGTACTTC. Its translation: CASSQEEGLGEQYF.

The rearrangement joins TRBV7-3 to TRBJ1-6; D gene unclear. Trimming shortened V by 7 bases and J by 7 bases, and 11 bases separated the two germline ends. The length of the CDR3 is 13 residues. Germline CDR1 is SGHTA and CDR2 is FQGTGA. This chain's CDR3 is CASTLDQNSPLHF. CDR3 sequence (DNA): TGTGCCAGCACCCTTGACCAGAATTCACCCCTCCACTTT.

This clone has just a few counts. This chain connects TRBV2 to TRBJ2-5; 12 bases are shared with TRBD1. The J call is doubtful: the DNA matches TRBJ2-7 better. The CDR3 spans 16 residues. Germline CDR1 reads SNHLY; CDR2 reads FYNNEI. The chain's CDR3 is CASSLSRDRGHYEQYF. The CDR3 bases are TGTGCCAGCAGTTTGTCCCGGGACAGGGGGCACTACGAGCAGTACTTC.

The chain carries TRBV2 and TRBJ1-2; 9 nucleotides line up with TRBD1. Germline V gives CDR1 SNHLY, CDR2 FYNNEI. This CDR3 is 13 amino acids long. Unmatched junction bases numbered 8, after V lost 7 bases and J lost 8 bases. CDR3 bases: TGTGCCAGCAACAAACAGGGGGCGGGAGGCTACACCTTC. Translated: CASNKQGAGGYTF.

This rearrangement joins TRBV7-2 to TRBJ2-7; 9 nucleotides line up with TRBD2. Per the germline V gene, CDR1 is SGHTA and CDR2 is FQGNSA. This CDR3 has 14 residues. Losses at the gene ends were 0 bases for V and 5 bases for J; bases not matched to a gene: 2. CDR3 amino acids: CASSLAWTSDEQYF. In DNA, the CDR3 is TGTGCCAGCAGCTTAGCGTGGACTAGCGACGAGCAGTACTTC.

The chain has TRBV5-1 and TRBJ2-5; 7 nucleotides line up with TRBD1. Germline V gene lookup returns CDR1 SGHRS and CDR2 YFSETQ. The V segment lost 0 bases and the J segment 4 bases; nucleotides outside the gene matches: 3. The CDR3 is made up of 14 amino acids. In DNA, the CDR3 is TGCGCCAGCAGCTTGGGGGGACAGAGAGAGACCCAGTACTTC. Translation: CASSLGGQRETQYF.

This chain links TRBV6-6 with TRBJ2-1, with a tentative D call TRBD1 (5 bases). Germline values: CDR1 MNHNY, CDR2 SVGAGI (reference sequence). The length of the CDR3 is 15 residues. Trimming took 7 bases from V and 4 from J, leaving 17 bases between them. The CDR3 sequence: CASILGQGTYNEQFF. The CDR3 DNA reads TGTGCCAGCATCCTCGGGCAGGGAACGTACAATGAGCAGTTCTTC.

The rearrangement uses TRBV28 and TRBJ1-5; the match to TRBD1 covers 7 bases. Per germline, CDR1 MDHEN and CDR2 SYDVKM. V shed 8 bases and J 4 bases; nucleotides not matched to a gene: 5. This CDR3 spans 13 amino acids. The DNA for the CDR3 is TGTGCCAGCGGACAGGAACTTAATCAGCCCCAGCATTTT. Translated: CASGQELNQPQHF.

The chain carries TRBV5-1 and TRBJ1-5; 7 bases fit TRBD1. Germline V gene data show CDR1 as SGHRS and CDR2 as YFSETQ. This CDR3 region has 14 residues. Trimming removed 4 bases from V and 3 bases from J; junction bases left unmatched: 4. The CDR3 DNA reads TGCGCCAGCAGCCCCGGACAGGTCAATCAGCCCCAGCATTTT. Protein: CASSPGQVNQPQHF.

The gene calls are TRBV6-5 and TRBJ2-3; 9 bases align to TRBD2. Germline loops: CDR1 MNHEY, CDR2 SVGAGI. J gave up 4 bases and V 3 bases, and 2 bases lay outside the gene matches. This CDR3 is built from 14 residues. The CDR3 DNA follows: TGTGCCAGCAGTTATGAGCGGGGGGCAGATACGCAGTATTTT. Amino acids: CASSYERGADTQYF.

CDR3 in amino acids: CASSQDGPNEQFF. The CDR3 nucleotides read TGTGCCAGCAGCCAAGACGGACCTAATGAGCAGTTCTTC. The rearrangement joins TRBV4-2 to TRBJ2-1; no firm D call. Trimming shortened V by 0 bases and J by 7 bases, and 7 bases separated the two germline ends. CDR3 length equals 13 residues. Per germline, CDR1 LGHNA and CDR2 YNFKEQ.

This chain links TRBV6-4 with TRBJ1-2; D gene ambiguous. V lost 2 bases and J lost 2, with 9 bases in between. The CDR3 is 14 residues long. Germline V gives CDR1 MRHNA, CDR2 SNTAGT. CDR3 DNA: TGTGCCAGCAGTGACACACCGAGCAACTATGGCTACACCTTC. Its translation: CASSDTPSNYGYTF.

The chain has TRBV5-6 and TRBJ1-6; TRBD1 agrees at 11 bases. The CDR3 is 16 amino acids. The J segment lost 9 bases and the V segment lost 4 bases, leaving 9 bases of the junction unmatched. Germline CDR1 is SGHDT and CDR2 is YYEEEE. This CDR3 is CASSPRTGGTASPLHF. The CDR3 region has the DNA TGTGCCAGCAGCCCCCGGACAGGGGGCACCGCTTCACCCCTCCACTTT.